This T cell receptor beta chain was retrieved from a study of T cell changes during pregnancy in multiple sclerosis. Trimming pared 1 base from V and 3 bases from J, leaving 7 bases between. This CDR3 spans 13 amino acids. From germline, CDR1 is LGHNA and CDR2 YNFKEQ. Using immunoSEQ multiplex PCR, the repertoire was profiled, and TCRdb retains in-frame clones only, with some absent. Of over 50,000 clones listed, more than 75% are singletons. Sequences were obtained from peripheral blood from another person, used as feeder cells. J is TRBJ2-7 and V is TRBV4-2; a weak D match, TRBD2 (6 bases). This receptor was taken from a human donor whose cells served as feeder cells for cultures in a pregnancy study. Written as DNA, the CDR3 is TGTGCCAGCAGCCAAGGACTAGTCTACGAGCAGTACTTC. Amino acid sequence: CASSQGLVYEQYF.